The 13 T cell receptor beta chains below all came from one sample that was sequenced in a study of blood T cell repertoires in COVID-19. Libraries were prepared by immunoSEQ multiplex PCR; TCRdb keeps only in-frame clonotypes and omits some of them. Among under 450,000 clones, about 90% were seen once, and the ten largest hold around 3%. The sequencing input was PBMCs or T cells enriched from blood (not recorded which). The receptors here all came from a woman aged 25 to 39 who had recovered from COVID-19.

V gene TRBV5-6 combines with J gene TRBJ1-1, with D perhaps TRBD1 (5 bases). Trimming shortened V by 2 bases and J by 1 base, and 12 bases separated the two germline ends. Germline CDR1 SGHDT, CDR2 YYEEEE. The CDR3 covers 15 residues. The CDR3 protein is CASSFWGVTNTEAFF. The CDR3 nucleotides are TGTGCCAGCAGCTTCTGGGGGGTCACGAACACTGAAGCTTTCTTT. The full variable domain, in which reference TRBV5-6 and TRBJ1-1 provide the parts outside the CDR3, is DAGVTQSPTHLIKTRGQQVTLRCSPKSGHDTVSWYQQALGQGPQFIFQYYEEEERQRGNFPDRFSGHQFPNYSSELNVNALLLGDSALYLCASSFWGVTNTEAFFGQGTRLTVV.

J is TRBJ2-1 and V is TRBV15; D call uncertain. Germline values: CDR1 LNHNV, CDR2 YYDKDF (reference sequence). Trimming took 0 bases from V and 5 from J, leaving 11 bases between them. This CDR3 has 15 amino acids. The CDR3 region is CATSRDSVRHNEQFF. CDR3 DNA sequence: TGTGCCACCAGCAGAGATTCGGTCCGTCACAATGAGCAGTTCTTC. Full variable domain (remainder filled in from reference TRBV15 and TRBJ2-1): DAMVIQNPRYQVTQFGKPVTLSCSQTLNHNVMYWYQQKSSQAPKLLFHYYDKDFNNEADTPDNFQSRRPNTSFCFLDIRSPGLGDTAMYLCATSRDSVRHNEQFFGPGTRLTVL.

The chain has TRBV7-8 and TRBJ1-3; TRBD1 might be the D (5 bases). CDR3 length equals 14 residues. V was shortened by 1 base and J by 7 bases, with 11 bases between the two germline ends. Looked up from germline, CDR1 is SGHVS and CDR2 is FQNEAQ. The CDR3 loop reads CASSLEAGLNTIYF. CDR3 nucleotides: TGTGCCAGCAGCTTAGAAGCAGGGCTCAACACCATATATTTT.

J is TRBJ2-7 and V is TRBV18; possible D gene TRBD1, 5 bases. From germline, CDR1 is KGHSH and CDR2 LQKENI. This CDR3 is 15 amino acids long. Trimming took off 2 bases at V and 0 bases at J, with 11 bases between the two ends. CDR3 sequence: CASSPSAGPSYEQYF. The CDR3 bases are TGTGCCAGCTCACCATCGGCAGGGCCCTCCTACGAGCAGTACTTC.

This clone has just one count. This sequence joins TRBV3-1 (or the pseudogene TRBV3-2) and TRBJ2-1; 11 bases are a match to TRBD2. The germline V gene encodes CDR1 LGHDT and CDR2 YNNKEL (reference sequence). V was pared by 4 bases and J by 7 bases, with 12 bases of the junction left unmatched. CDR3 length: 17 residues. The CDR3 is CASSPPWASGRKNEQFF. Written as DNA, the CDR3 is TGTGCCAGCAGCCCTCCGTGGGCTAGCGGGAGGAAAAATGAGCAGTTCTTC.

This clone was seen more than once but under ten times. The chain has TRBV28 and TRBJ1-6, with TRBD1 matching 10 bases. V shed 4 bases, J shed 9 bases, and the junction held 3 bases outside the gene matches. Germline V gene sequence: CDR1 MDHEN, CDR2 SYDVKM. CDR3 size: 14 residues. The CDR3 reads CASSWTGGGSPLHF. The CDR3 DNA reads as TGTGCCAGCAGTTGGACAGGGGGGGGTTCACCCCTCCACTTT.

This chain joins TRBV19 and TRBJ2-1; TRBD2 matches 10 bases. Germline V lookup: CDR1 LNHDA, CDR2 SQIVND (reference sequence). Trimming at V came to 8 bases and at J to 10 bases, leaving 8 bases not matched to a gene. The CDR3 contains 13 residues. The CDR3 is CASRTLAGEEQFF. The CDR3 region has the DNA TGTGCCAGTCGGACCCTAGCGGGAGAGGAGCAGTTCTTC.

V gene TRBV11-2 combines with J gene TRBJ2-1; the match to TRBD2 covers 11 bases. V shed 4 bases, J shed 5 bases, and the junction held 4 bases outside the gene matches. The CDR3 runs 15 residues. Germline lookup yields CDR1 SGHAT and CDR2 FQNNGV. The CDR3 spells CASSSPGLADNEQFF. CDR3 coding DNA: TGTGCCAGCAGCTCACCGGGACTAGCGGACAATGAGCAGTTCTTC.

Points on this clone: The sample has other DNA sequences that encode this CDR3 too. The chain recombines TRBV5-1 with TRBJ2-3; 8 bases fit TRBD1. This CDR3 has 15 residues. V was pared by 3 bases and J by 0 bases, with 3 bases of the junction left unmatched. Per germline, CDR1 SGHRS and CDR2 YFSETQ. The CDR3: CASSSGTGSTDTQYF. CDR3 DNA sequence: TGCGCCAGCAGCTCCGGGACAGGTAGCACAGATACGCAGTATTTT.

Here the CDR3 DNA reads TGTGCCAGCAGTGACAGGGGGACCGGGGAGCTGTTTTTT. Its protein product is CASSDRGTGELFF. This chain joins TRBV2 and TRBJ2-2; 7 bases are shared with TRBD1. V shed 3 bases, J shed 5 bases, and the junction held 0 bases outside the gene matches. Germline CDR1 reads SNHLY; CDR2 reads FYNNEI. The CDR3 extends over 13 amino acids.

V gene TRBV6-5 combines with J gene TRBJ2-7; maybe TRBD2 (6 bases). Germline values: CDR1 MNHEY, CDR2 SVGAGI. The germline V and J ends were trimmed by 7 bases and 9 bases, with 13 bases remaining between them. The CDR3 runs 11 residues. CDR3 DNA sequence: TGTGCCAGCACCAACGGAGGGTCGCAGTACTTC. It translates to CASTNGGSQYF.

The CDR3 region is CASRVRGSTEAFF. CDR3 coding DNA: TGTGCCAGCAGGGTAAGGGGGAGCACTGAAGCTTTCTTT. This rearrangement joins TRBV12-3 or TRBV12-4 to TRBJ1-1, with a tentative D call TRBD1 (6 bases). Trimming stripped 6 bases from V and 4 bases from J, with 12 bases between. The CDR3 has 13 residues.

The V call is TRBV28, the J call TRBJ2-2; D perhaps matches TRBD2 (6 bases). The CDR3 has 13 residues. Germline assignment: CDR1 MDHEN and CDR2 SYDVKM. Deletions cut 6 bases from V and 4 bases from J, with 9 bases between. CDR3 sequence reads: CASSRDSTGELFF. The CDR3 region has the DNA TGTGCCAGCAGCCGGGACTCCACCGGGGAGCTGTTTTTT. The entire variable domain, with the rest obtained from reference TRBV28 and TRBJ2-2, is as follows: DVKVTQSSRYLVKRTGEKVFLECVQDMDHENMFWYRQDPGLGLRLIYFSYDVKMKEKGDIPEGYSVSREKKERFSLILESASTNQTSMYLCASSRDSTGELFFGEGSRLTVL.